This T cell receptor beta chain emerged from a study of spatial heterogeneity in lung cancer. On the study more broadly: Where available, sequencing covered follow-up PBMC samples, taken at a median of approximately 23 months after resection. Across the raw uncorrected reads, a unique TCR and UMI combination was observed, on average, more than ten times. Study observations and caveats: Follow-up blood showed ubiquitous expanded tumor TCRs less than blood at resection did.

Germline CDR1 SGHTA, CDR2 FQGTGA. V was pared by 5 bases and J by 2 bases, with 5 bases between. The CDR3 has 12 residues. A unique molecular identifier was carried by every single TCR cDNA molecule. TCRdb itself ran the 5' RACE reads through MiXCR, one entry per CDR3 protein. The sample has about 50,000 distinct CDR3 sequences, roughly 7.4% seen once. Note on this clonotype: Antigen unknown.

The time point was: blood at routine non-recurrence follow-up after resection. TCRs were sequenced from unsorted whole RNA of tumor, nontumor lung or PBMC. The V and J genes are TRBV7-3 and TRBJ2-3; D uncertain. The sample was PBMCs, taken at follow-up. This TCR derives from a female donor with early-stage non-small cell lung cancer. CDR3 coding DNA: TGTGCCAGCAGCCGCGACACAGATACGCAGTATTTT. This codes for CASSRDTDTQYF.